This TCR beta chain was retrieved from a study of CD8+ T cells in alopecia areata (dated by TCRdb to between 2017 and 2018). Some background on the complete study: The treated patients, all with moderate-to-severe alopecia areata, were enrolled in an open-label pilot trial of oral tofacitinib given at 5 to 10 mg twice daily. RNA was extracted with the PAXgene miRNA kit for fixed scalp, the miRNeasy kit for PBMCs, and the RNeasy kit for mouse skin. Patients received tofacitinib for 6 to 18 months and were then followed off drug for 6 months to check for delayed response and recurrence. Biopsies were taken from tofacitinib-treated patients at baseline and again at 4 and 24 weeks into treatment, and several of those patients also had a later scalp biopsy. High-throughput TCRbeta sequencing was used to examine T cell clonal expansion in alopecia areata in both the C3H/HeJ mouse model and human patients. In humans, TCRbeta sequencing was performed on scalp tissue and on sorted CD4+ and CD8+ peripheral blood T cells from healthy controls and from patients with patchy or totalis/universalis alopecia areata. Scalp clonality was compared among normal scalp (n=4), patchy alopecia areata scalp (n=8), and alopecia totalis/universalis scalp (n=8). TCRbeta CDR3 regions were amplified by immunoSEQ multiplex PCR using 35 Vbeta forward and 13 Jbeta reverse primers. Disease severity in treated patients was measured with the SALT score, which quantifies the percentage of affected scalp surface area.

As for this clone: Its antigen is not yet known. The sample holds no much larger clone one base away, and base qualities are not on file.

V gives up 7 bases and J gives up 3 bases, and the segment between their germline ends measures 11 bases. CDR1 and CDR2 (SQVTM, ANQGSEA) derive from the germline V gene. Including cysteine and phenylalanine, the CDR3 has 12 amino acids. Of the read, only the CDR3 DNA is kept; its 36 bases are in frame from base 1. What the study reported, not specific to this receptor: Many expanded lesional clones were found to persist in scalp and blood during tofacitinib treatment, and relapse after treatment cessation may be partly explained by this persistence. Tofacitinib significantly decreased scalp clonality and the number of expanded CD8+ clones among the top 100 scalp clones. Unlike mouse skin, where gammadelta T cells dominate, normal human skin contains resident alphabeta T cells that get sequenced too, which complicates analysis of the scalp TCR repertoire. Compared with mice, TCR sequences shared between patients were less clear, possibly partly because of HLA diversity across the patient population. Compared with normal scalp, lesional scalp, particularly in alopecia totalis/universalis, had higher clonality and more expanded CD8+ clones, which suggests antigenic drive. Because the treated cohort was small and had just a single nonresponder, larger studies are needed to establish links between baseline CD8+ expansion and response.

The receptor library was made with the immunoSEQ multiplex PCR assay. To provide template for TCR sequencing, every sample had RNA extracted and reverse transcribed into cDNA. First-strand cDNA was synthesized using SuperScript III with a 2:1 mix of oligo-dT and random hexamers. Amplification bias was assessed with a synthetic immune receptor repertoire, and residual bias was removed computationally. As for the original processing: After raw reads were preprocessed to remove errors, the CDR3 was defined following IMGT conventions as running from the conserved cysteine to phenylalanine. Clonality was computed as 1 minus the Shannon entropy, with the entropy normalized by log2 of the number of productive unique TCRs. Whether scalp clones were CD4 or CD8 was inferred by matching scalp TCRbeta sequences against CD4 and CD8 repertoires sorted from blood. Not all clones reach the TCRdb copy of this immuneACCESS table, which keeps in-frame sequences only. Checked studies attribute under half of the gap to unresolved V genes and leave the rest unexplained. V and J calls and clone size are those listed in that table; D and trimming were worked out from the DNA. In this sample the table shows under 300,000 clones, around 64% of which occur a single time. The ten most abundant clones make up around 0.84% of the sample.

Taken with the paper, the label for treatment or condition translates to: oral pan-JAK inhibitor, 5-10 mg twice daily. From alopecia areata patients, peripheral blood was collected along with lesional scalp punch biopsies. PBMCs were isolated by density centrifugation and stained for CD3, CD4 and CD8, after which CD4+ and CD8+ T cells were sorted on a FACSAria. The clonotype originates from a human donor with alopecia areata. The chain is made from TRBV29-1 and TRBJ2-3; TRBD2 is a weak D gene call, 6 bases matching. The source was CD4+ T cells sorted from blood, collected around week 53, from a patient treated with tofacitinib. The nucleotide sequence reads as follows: TGCAGCGGCAGGGAGGCGACAGATACGCAGTATTTT. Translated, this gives CSGREATDTQYF.